This entry describes one T cell receptor beta chain. In the original workflow: Amplification with reference gene primers provided the estimates of nucleated cell counts. Sequenced by immunoSEQ multiplex PCR; TCRdb stores in-frame clones only, minus some. The V and J calls and clone size come from that table; D and trimming were worked out from the DNA. The sample contains over 300,000 clones, 80% to 90% of which appear only once. The CDR3 is made up of 14 amino acids. V lost 4 bases to trimming and J lost 0 bases, with 12 bases between them. From germline, CDR1 is SQVTM and CDR2 ANQGSEA. This entry belongs to a study of blood T cell repertoires in COVID-19.

This TCR derives from a man aged 35 to 55 with acute or convalescent COVID-19. Sequencing was carried out using peripheral blood. This chain links TRBV29-1 with TRBJ1-1; D is perhaps TRBD1 (6 bases). The CDR3 reads CSVVQGRMNTEAFF. The CDR3 DNA reads TGCAGCGTTGTTCAGGGGCGAATGAACACTGAAGCTTTCTTT.